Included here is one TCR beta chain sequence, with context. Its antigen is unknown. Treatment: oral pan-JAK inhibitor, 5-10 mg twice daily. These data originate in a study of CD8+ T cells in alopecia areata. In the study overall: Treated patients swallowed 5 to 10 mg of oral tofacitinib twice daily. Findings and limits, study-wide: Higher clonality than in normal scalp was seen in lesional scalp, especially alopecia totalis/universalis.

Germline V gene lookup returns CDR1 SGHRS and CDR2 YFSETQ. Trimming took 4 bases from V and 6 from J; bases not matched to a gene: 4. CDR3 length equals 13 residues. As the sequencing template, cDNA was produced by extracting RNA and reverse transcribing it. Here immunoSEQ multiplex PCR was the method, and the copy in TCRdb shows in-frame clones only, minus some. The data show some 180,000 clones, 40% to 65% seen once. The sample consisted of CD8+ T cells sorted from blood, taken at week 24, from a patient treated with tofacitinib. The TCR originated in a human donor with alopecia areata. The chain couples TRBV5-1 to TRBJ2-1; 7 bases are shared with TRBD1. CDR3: CASSPGQFNEQFF. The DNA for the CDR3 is TGCGCCAGCAGCCCGGGACAGTTCAATGAGCAGTTCTTC.